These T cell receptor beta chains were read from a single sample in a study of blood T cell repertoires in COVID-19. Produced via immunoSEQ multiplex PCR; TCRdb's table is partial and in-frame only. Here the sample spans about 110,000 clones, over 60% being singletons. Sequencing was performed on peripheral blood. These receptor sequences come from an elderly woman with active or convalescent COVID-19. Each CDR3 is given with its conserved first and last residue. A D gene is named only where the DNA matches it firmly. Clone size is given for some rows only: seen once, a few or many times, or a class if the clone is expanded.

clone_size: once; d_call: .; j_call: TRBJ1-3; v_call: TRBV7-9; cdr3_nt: TGTGCCAGCAGCTTAGGCGGGGGCACTGGAAACACCATATATTTT; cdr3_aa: CASSLGGGTGNTIYF
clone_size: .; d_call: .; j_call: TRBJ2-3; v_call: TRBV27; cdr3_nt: TGTGCCAGCAGTCCAATGACGGCGTCCGACGGGGATACGCAGTATTTT; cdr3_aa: CASSPMTASDGDTQYF
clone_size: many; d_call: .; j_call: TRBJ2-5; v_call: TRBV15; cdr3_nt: TGTGCCACCAGCACAGACCGACTCATCCAAGAGACCCAGTACTTC; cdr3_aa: CATSTDRLIQETQYF
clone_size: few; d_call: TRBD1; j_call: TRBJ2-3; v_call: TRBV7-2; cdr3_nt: TGTGCCAGCAGCCCGGGACAGGGGTCAGATACGCAGTATTTT; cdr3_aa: CASSPGQGSDTQYF
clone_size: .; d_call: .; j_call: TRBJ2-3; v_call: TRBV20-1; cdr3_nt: TGCAGTGCTAGTCGGGAGCCCTCAGATACGCAGTATTTT; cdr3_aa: CSASREPSDTQYF
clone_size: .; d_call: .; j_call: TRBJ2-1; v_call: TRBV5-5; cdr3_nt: TGTGCCAGCAGCTTGTTAGGAACAGATGCCTACAATGAGCAGTTCTTC; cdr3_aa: CASSLLGTDAYNEQFF
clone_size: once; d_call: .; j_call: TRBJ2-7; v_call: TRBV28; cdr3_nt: TGTGCCAGCAGCAGACTCTCGAGCTCCTACGAGCAGTACTTC; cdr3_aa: CASSRLSSSYEQYF
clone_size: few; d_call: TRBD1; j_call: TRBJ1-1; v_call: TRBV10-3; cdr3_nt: TGTGCCATCAGTAGGGGGACAGGGAACGGACTGAACACTGAAGCTTTCTTT; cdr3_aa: CAISRGTGNGLNTEAFF
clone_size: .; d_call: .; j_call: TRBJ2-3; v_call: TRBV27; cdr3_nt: TGTGCCAGCAACGAGCTCAACACAGATACGCAGTATTTT; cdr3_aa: CASNELNTDTQYF
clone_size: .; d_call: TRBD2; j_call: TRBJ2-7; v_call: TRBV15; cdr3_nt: TGTGCCACCAGCAGGGGACTAGAGAACTACGAGCAGTACTTC; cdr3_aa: CATSRGLENYEQYF
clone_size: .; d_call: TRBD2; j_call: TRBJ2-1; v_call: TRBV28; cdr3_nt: TGTGCCAGCAGTCCCGCGGGACTAGCGGGCAGTGAGCAGTTCTTC; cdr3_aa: CASSPAGLAGSEQFF
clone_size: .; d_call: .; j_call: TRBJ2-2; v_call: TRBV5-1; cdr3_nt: TGCGCCAGCAGCTTGGCGGGGAGAGAGACCGGGGAGCTGTTTTTT; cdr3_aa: CASSLAGRETGELFF
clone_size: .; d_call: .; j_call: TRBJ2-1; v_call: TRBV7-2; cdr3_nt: TGTGCCAGCAGCCCTCTACAGACCTACAATGAGCAGTTCTTC; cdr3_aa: CASSPLQTYNEQFF
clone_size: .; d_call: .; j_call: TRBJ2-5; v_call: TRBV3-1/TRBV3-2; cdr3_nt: TGTGCCAGCAGCCGTTGGGAGGCCTCCGGGGAGACCCAGTACTTC; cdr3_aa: CASSRWEASGETQYF
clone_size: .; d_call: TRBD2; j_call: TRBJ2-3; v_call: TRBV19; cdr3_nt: TGTGCCAGTAGTAAAAGGGCTAGCGGGAGTTCTGGGATATACACAGATACGCAGTATTTT; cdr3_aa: CASSKRASGSSGIYTDTQYF
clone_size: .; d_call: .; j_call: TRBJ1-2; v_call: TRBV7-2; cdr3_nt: TGTGCCAGCAGCTTCGGGAGGGCAGCAGCTAACTATGGCTACACCTTC; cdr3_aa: CASSFGRAAANYGYTF
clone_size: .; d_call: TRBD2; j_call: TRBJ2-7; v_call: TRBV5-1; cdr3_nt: TGCGCCAGCAGGCCCGGACTAGCGGGCACCTACGAGCAGTACTTC; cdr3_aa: CASRPGLAGTYEQYF
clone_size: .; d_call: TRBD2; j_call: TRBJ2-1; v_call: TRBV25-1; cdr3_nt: TGTGCCAGCAGTTTCTTAGCGGGAGGTACCTACAATGAGCAGTTCTTC; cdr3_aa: CASSFLAGGTYNEQFF
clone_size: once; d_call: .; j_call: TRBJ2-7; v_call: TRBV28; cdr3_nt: TGTGCCAGCAGTCAGACAGGTGGGACCTACGAGCAGTACTTC; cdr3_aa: CASSQTGGTYEQYF
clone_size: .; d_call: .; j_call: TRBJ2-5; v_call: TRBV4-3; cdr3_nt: TGCGCCAGCAGCCAAGAGGGGCGCTTCCAAGAGACCCAGTACTTC; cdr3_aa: CASSQEGRFQETQYF
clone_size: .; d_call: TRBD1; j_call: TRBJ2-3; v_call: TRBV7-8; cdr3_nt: TGTGCCAGCAGCATCATGTCAGGGGGAGGCACAGATACGCAGTATTTT; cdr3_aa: CASSIMSGGGTDTQYF
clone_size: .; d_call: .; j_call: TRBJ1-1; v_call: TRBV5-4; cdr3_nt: TGTGCCAGCAGCGAGCACAGGAACACTGAAGCTTTCTTT; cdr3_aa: CASSEHRNTEAFF
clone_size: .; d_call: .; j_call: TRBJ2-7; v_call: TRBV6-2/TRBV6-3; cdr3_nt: TGTGCCAGCAGTTACAGATCCCTAGTAATCTCCTACGAGCAGTACTTC; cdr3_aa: CASSYRSLVISYEQYF
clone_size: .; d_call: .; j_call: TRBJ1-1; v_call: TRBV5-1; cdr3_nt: TGCGCCAGCAGCTTGGGAGGAGCTGACACTGAAGCTTTCTTT; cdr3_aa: CASSLGGADTEAFF
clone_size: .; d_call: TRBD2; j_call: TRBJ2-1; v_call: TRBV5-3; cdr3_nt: TGTGCCAGAAGCACCACTAGCGGGGGCTACAATGAGCAGTTCTTC; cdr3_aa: CARSTTSGGYNEQFF
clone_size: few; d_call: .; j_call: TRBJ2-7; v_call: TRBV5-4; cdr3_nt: TGTGCCAGCAGCTTGAGTTTGGGGAGGCCGTACTTC; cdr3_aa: CASSLSLGRPYF
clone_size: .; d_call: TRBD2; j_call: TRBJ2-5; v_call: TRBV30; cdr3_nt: TGTGCCTGGAGTTTGAAAGCGGGACGGGAGACCCAGTACTTC; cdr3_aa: CAWSLKAGRETQYF
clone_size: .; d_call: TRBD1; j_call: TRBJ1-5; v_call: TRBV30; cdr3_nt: TGTGCCTGGAGTGTAGGGGGCAAGAAGCCCCAGCATTTT; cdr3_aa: CAWSVGGKKPQHF
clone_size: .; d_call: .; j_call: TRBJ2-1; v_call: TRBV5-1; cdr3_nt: TGCGCCAGCAGCGACGGGACTGGGATCTCCAATGAGCAGTTCTTC; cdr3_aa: CASSDGTGISNEQFF
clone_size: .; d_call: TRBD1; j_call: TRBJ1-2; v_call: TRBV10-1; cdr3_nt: TGCGCCAGCAGTGAAGACAGGGTTGGCTACACCTTC; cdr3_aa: CASSEDRVGYTF
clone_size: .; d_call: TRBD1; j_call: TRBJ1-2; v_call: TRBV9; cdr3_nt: TGTGCCAGCAGCGGAGTGGACAGGGGTGATGGCTACACCTTC; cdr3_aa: CASSGVDRGDGYTF
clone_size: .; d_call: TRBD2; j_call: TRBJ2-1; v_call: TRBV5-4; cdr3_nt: TGTGCCAGCAGCCTTACAACTAGCGGGAGTTTGGATGAGCAGTTCTTC; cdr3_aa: CASSLTTSGSLDEQFF
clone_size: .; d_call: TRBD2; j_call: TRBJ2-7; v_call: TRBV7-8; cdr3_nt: TGTGCCAGCGAGGGGGGGACTAGCGGTAAATACGAGCAGTACTTC; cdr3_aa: CASEGGTSGKYEQYF